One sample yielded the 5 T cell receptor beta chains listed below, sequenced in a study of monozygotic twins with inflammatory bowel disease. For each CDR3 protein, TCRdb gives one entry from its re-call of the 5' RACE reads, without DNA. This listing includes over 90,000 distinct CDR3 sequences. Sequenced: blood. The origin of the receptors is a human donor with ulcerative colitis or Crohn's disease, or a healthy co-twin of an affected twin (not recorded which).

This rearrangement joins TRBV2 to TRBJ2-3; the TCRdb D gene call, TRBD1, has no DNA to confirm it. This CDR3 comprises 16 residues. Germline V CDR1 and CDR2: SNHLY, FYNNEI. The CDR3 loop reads CASSSFGGRLTDTQYF.

The CDR3 reads CASSYRQPNEKLFF. V usage is TRBV25-1 and J usage is TRBJ1-4; the D call of TRBD1 rests on TCRdb alone, since no DNA is present to check it. Germline V gene data show CDR1 as MGHDK and CDR2 as SYGVNS. The CDR3 extends over 14 amino acids.

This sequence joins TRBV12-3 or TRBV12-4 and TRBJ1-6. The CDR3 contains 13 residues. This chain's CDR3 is CASSGLNNSPLHF.

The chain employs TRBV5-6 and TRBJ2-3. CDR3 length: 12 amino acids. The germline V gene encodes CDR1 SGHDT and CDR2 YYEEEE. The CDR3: CASSLRSDTQYF.

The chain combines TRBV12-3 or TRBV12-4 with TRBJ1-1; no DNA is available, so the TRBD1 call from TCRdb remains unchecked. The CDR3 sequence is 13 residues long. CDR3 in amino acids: CASRGTGAYEAFF.